This TCR beta chain comes out of a study of CD8+ T cells in alopecia areata. Study-wide background: The percentage of affected scalp area served as the score of severity for treated patients. Study-wide results and limits: Normal skin contains resident alphabeta T cells, and these are also sequenced in scalp samples. Higher clonality was seen in lesional scalp than in normal scalp, especially in alopecia totalis/universalis.

With respect to this clone: The antigen remains undetermined. The same CDR3 arises from other DNA sequences in this sample as well.

Treatment: oral pan-JAK inhibitor, 5-10 mg twice daily. V lost 3 bases to trimming and J lost 2 bases, with 7 bases between them. The CDR3 spans 12 residues. Germline-derived CDR1 and CDR2 are SQVTM and ANQGSEA. cDNA serving as the sequencing template came from extracted, reverse transcribed RNA. Data came from immunoSEQ multiplex PCR; TCRdb stores just in-frame clones and leaves some out. Here the sample spans about 180,000 clones, about 55% being singletons. The sample consisted of CD8+ T cells sorted from blood, taken at week 24, from a patient treated with tofacitinib. The clonotype comes from a human donor with alopecia areata. This chain uses TRBV29-1 with TRBJ1-2, with D unclear. This chain's CDR3 is CSVEGQNYGYTF. DNA of the CDR3: TGCAGCGTTGAGGGTCAGAACTATGGCTACACCTTC.